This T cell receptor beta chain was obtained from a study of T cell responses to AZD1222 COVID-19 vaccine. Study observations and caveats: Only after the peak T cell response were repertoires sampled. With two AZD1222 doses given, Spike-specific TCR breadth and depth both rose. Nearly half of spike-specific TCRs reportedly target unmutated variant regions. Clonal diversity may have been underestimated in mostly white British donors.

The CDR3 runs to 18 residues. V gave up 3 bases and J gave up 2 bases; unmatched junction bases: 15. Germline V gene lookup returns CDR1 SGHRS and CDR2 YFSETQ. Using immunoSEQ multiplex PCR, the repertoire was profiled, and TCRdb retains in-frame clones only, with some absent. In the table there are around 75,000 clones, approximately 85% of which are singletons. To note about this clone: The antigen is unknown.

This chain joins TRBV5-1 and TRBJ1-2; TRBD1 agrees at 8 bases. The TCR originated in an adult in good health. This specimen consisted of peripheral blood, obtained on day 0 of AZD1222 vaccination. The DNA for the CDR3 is TGCGCCAGCAGCTCAAACCGGGACAGGTCCCCCGAAAACTATGGCTACACCTTC. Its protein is CASSSNRDRSPENYGYTF.